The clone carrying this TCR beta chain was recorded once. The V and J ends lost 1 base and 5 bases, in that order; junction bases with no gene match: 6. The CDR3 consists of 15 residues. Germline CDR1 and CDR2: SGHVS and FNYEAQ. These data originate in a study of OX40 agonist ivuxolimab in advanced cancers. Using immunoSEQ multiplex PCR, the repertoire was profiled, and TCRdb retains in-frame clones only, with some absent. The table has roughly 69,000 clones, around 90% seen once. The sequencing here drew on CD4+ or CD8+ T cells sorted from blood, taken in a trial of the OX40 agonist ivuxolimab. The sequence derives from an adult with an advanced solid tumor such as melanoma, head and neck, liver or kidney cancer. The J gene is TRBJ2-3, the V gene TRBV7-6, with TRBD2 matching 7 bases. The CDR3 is CASSLGGGARDTQYF. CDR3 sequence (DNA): TGTGCCAGCAGCTTAGGCGGGGGTGCAAGAGATACGCAGTATTTT.